These 31 T cell receptor beta chains were all obtained from the same sample, sequenced in a study of shared clonotypes between healthy human individuals. This table comes from immunoSEQ multiplex PCR, and its TCRdb copy is limited to in-frame clones, with some not included. The sample yields fewer than 1 million clones, 90% to 97% seen once. CD45RO-negative CD8 cells positively selected for CCR7 made up the naive population, which excluded terminally differentiated effector memory CD45RA+ cells. The sample consisted of naive CD8+ T cells sorted from blood. All receptors derive from a man aged 25 to 40 in good health.

The rearrangement links TRBV7-9 to TRBJ2-7; possibly TRBD1 for D (6 bases). V dropped 5 bases and J dropped 2 bases, with 13 bases sitting between them. The CDR3 is 14 residues long. Germline V gene sequence: CDR1 SEHNR, CDR2 FQNEAQ (reference sequence). As DNA, the CDR3 is TGTGCCAGCAGCCCGGCAGGGGCAGCCTACGAGCAGTACTTC. Residues: CASSPAGAAYEQYF.

The rearrangement links TRBV28 to TRBJ2-7; D is unclear. Germline CDR1 is MDHEN and CDR2 is SYDVKM. V was trimmed by 6 bases and J by 3 bases, leaving 3 bases between them. This CDR3 contains 10 residues. As DNA, the CDR3 is TGTGCCAGCAGAAACTACGAGCAGTACTTC. It specifies CASRNYEQYF.

Remarks on this clone: A much larger clone lies a single base off, so this may be a read error. The sample holds other DNA sequences that translate to the same CDR3. This chain links TRBV27 with TRBJ2-1; no firm D call. The CDR3 loop spans 12 amino acids. V was trimmed by 2 bases and J by 8 bases, leaving 7 bases between them. Germline values: CDR1 MNHEY, CDR2 SMNVEV (reference sequence). The chain's CDR3 is CASSLLGDEQFF. The CDR3 bases are TGTGCCAGCAGTTTACTTGGGGATGAGCAGTTCTTC.

The rearrangement joins TRBV13 to TRBJ2-7, with D perhaps given as TRBD1 or TRBD2 (5 bases each). This CDR3 is built from 16 residues. V was cut by 4 bases and J by 4 bases, with 20 bases left in between. Germline values: CDR1 PRHDT, CDR2 FYEKMQ (reference sequence). The CDR3 DNA reads as TGTGCCAGCAGCTCTATAGGTTTGGGGGAATCGTACGAGCAGTACTTC. It codes for CASSSIGLGESYEQYF. Full variable domain (rest looked up from reference TRBV13 and TRBJ2-7): AAGVIQSPRHLIKEKRETATLKCYPIPRHDTVYWYQQGPGQDPQFLISFYEKMQSDKGSIPDRFSAQQFSDYHSELNMSSLELGDSALYFCASSSIGLGESYEQYFGPGTRLTVT.

Concerning this clone itself: A read error may produce the germline difference seen at one junction end. This sequence joins TRBV19 and TRBJ2-1; 13 bases match TRBD2. Germline V CDR1 and CDR2: LNHDA, SQIVND (reference sequence). The CDR3 runs to 14 residues. The CDR3 protein is CVSRGTSGENEQFF. CDR3 DNA sequence: TGTGTCAGTAGGGGGACTAGCGGGGAGAATGAGCAGTTCTTC.

J is TRBJ2-7 and V is TRBV25-1; no firm D call. Germline CDR1 reads MGHDK; CDR2 reads SYGVNS. This CDR3 region has 11 residues. Trimming took 1 base from V and 5 from J, leaving 3 bases between them. This CDR3 is CASSESNEQYF. CDR3 coding DNA: TGTGCCAGCAGTGAATCCAACGAGCAGTACTTC.

The chain recombines TRBV28 with TRBJ1-5; D might be TRBD1 (6 bases). Trimming cost V 5 bases and J 0 bases, with 29 bases left between them. CDR1 MDHEN and CDR2 SYDVKM come from the germline V gene. The CDR3 runs 21 residues. The CDR3 DNA reads TGTGCCAGCAGTAGTGAGGAGTTATCGAATATAAACAGGGATAGCAATCAGCCCCAGCATTTT. This translates into CASSSEELSNINRDSNQPQHF. The full variable domain, rest sourced from reference TRBV28 and TRBJ1-5, is DVKVTQSSRYLVKRTGEKVFLECVQDMDHENMFWYRQDPGLGLRLIYFSYDVKMKEKGDIPEGYSVSREKKERFSLILESASTNQTSMYLCASSSEELSNINRDSNQPQHFGDGTRLSIL.

The chain links TRBV10-2 to TRBJ2-1; 7 nucleotides agree with TRBD2. The CDR3 is 15 amino acids. With V trimmed by 5 bases and J by 9 bases, 13 bases remained unmatched. CDR1 and CDR2 (germline): WSHSY, SAAADI. The CDR3 reads CASSMRLAPVGEQFF. The DNA of the CDR3 is TGCGCCAGCAGTATGAGACTAGCCCCGGTCGGTGAGCAGTTCTTC.

V gene TRBV2 combines with J gene TRBJ1-3; the D is unclear. V was clipped by 3 bases and J by 1 base, with 16 bases between them. The CDR3 is 17 residues long. The germline CDR1 and CDR2 sequences are SNHLY and FYNNEI. The DNA of the CDR3 is TGTGCCAGCAGTGAGAGTCTTTCGGGCAGGTCTGGAAACACCATATATTTT. This sequence encodes CASSESLSGRSGNTIYF.

The chain recombines TRBV13 with TRBJ1-2; D is undetermined. Between the trimmed V and J ends, which lost 0 bases and 3 bases, there was a span of 11 bases. This CDR3 is built from 15 residues. Germline V gene data show CDR1 as PRHDT and CDR2 as FYEKMQ (reference sequence). The CDR3 loop is CASSLGVATYYGYTF. The CDR3 nucleotides read TGTGCCAGCAGCTTAGGGGTGGCTACTTACTATGGCTACACCTTC.

The chain uses TRBV5-1 and TRBJ2-4; 13 bases align to TRBD2. Per the germline V gene, CDR1 is SGHRS and CDR2 is YFSETQ. This CDR3 spans 17 amino acids. The V and J ends lost 4 bases and 8 bases, in that order; junction bases with no gene match: 12. The CDR3 region is CASSPREGLAGNHIQYF. In nucleotides, the CDR3 is TGCGCCAGCAGCCCGCGGGAGGGACTAGCGGGAAATCACATTCAGTACTTC.

The chain employs TRBV7-9 and TRBJ2-5; TRBD2 is a possible D gene (5 bases). The V end was cut by 4 bases, the J end by 4 bases, with 13 bases between. The CDR3 contains 14 residues. Germline-derived CDR1 and CDR2 are SEHNR and FQNEAQ (reference sequence). CDR3 DNA sequence: TGTGCCAGCAGCTCGGGATCTGTCCCAGAGACCCAGTACTTC. It is translated as CASSSGSVPETQYF.

The chain uses TRBV27 and TRBJ2-7; D is uncertain. Germline values: CDR1 MNHEY, CDR2 SMNVEV (reference sequence). This CDR3 spans 11 amino acids. V gave up 8 bases and J gave up 0 bases, with 5 bases separating them. CDR3 sequence (DNA): TGTGCCAGCCTTAGCTCCTACGAGCAGTACTTC. It encodes CASLSSYEQYF.

A note on this clone: Other DNA sequences in the same sample also yield this CDR3. The rearrangement joins TRBV7-9 to TRBJ1-2, with a tentative D call TRBD1 (5 bases). The CDR3 is made up of 12 amino acids. Germline loops: CDR1 SEHNR, CDR2 FQNEAQ (reference sequence). V lost 5 bases, J lost 4 bases, and 8 bases lay in between. The CDR3 nucleotides read TGTGCCAGCAGCCCTACAGGCTATGGCTACACCTTC. Encoded protein: CASSPTGYGYTF.

V is TRBV7-9 and J is TRBJ2-2; D may be TRBD1 or TRBD2 (5 bases each). Per the germline V gene, CDR1 is SEHNR and CDR2 is FQNEAQ (reference sequence). Trimming left V 2 bases short and J 7 bases short, with 11 bases between. The CDR3 is 14 amino acids. CDR3 bases: TGTGCCAGCAGCTTACCGCAGGGAGTCGGGGAGCTGTTTTTT. It codes for CASSLPQGVGELFF.

The chain is built from TRBV14 and TRBJ2-5; D gene ambiguous. From germline, CDR1 is SGHDN and CDR2 FVKESK. CDR3 size: 13 residues. V was clipped by 5 bases and J by 5 bases, with 12 bases between them. DNA of the CDR3: TGTGCCAGCAGCTCGGTGATGCTGGAGACCCAGTACTTC. Its protein product is CASSSVMLETQYF.

The rearrangement uses TRBV2 and TRBJ2-3, with D perhaps TRBD1 or TRBD2 (5 bases each). Germline V lookup: CDR1 SNHLY, CDR2 FYNNEI. CDR3 length equals 14 residues. Trimming left V 4 bases short and J 5 bases short, with 13 bases between. CDR3 loop: CASSGGTGLDTQYF. The CDR3 DNA reads as TGTGCCAGCAGTGGGGGTACGGGGCTAGATACGCAGTATTTT.

The V call is TRBV27, the J call TRBJ2-3; D tentatively reads TRBD1 or TRBD2 (5 bases each). Trimming removed 1 base from V and 5 bases from J, with 10 bases in between. This CDR3 has 14 amino acids. Germline CDR1 MNHEY, CDR2 SMNVEV (reference sequence). The CDR3 nucleotides read TGTGCCAGCAGTTTATTGGGGGATGGAGATACGCAGTATTTT. Its protein is CASSLLGDGDTQYF.

V usage is TRBV25-1 and J usage is TRBJ2-5, with D perhaps matching TRBD1 (6 bases). Per germline, CDR1 MGHDK and CDR2 SYGVNS. With 10 bases removed from V and 2 bases from J, the gap between germline ends came to 11 bases. This CDR3 is built from 12 residues. The CDR3 is CATQGHQETQYF. CDR3 in DNA: TGTGCCACACAGGGCCATCAAGAGACCCAGTACTTC.

This clone was seen once. This chain joins TRBV19 and TRBJ2-4; TRBD1 is a possible D gene (6 bases). The CDR3 is 21 residues long. CDR1 is LNHDA and CDR2 is SQIVND in the germline V gene (reference sequence). Trimming cost V 2 bases and J 0 bases, with 26 bases left between them. The CDR3 is CASSIFRDISPKGLAKNIQYF. The CDR3 bases are TGTGCCAGTAGTATATTCCGGGACATATCCCCCAAAGGTTTAGCCAAAAACATTCAGTACTTC.

This clone came up once. The gene calls are TRBV14 and TRBJ2-7; D call uncertain. The CDR3 length is 15 residues. The V gene's germline CDR1 is SGHDN and CDR2 FVKESK. The V end was cut by 4 bases, the J end by 0 bases, with 13 bases between. CDR3: CASSPRWANSYEQYF. CDR3 nucleotides: TGTGCCAGCAGCCCCCGATGGGCGAACTCCTACGAGCAGTACTTC.

The chain employs TRBV9 and TRBJ2-1; D unresolved. Germline V gives CDR1 SGDLS, CDR2 YYNGEE. The length of the CDR3 is 9 residues. V was cut by 7 bases and J by 7 bases, with 3 bases left in between. CDR3 sequence: CASENEQFF. In nucleotides, the CDR3 is TGTGCCAGCGAGAATGAGCAGTTCTTC.

CDR3 sequence reads: CASSVVLEDDTEAFF. As DNA, the CDR3 is TGTGCCAGCAGCGTAGTTCTAGAGGACGACACTGAAGCTTTCTTT. The genes are TRBV9 and TRBJ1-1; D gene unclear. Germline V gene sequence: CDR1 SGDLS, CDR2 YYNGEE. This CDR3 contains 15 residues. V lost 0 bases and J 3 bases, leaving 12 bases between the germline ends. Based on the CDR3 plus reference TRBV9 and TRBJ1-1, the full variable domain is DSGVTQTPKHLITATGQRVTLRCSPRSGDLSVYWYQQSLDQGLQFLIQYYNGEERAKGNILERFSAQQFPDLHSELNLSSLELGDSALYFCASSVVLEDDTEAFFGQGTRLTVV.

The chain employs TRBV27 and TRBJ2-7; D is undetermined. The CDR3 is made up of 15 amino acids. V dropped 5 bases and J dropped 0 bases, with 14 bases sitting between them. Germline V gene sequence: CDR1 MNHEY, CDR2 SMNVEV (reference sequence). In DNA form, the CDR3 reads TGTGCCAGCAGTGTAAGCACTATGAGCTCCTACGAGCAGTACTTC. Its protein is CASSVSTMSSYEQYF.

J is TRBJ1-4 and V is TRBV7-9; D call uncertain. With 5 bases removed from V and 7 bases from J, the gap between germline ends came to 26 bases. This CDR3 has 18 amino acids. CDR1 is SEHNR and CDR2 is FQNEAQ in the germline V gene (reference sequence). CDR3 in DNA: TGTGCCAGCAGCCTGTTTGGGGAGGGTAATCAGCTCAGTGAAAAACTGTTTTTT. This translates into CASSLFGEGNQLSEKLFF. The full variable domain, in which reference TRBV7-9 and TRBJ1-4 provide the parts outside the CDR3, is DTGVSQNPRHKITKRGQNVTFRCDPISEHNRLYWYRQTLGQGPEFLTYFQNEAQLEKSRLLSDRFSAERPKGSFSTLEIQRTEQGDSAMYLCASSLFGEGNQLSEKLFFGSGTQLSVL.

This clone appeared a single time. The chain employs TRBV6-6 and TRBJ2-5; 10 bases align to TRBD2. V dropped 2 bases and J dropped 5; count of bases not matched to a gene: 5. Germline lookup yields CDR1 MNHNY and CDR2 SVGAGI (reference sequence). The CDR3 length is 15 residues. This chain's CDR3 is CASSYKREGGETQYF. The DNA of the CDR3 is TGTGCCAGCAGTTACAAGCGGGAGGGAGGGGAGACCCAGTACTTC.

The CDR3 DNA is TGTGCCAGTAATCCGGGGGCTGGCTGGGAGCAGTTCTTC. Translated, it gives CASNPGAGWEQFF. The gene calls are TRBV19 and TRBJ2-1; tentatively, D is TRBD1 or TRBD2 (6 bases each). V shed 7 bases and J shed 10 bases, with 17 bases lying between them. The germline gives CDR1 LNHDA, CDR2 SQIVND (reference sequence). CDR3 length equals 13 residues.

V gene TRBV19 combines with J gene TRBJ1-1; TRBD1 is a possible D gene (6 bases). The V end was cut by 11 bases, the J end by 4 bases, with 20 bases between. The germline gives CDR1 LNHDA, CDR2 SQIVND (reference sequence). The CDR3 is made up of 14 amino acids. The CDR3, as DNA: TGTGCCGTCGGAATAGGGGTCAGGGGCACTGAAGCTTTCTTT. Protein sequence: CAVGIGVRGTEAFF. The full variable domain, rest sourced from reference TRBV19 and TRBJ1-1, is DGGITQSPKYLFRKEGQNVTLSCEQNLNHDAMYWYRQDPGQGLRLIYYSQIVNDFQKGDIAEGYSVSREKKESFPLTVTSAQKNPTAFYLCAVGIGVRGTEAFFGQGTRLTVV.

The chain has TRBV30 and TRBJ2-5, with a possible D match to TRBD1 (6 bases). Deletions cut 2 bases from V and 7 bases from J, with 26 bases between. Germline assignment: CDR1 GTSNPN and CDR2 SVGIG (reference sequence). The CDR3 runs to 17 residues. The CDR3 coding sequence is TGTGCCTGGAGTCCTCAGTTGGACAGTAAATACCGTGGGACCCAGTACTTC. The encoded protein is CAWSPQLDSKYRGTQYF.

The chain is built from TRBV7-9 and TRBJ2-5, with TRBD1 matching over 7 bases. The CDR3 contains 16 residues. Germline V lookup: CDR1 SEHNR, CDR2 FQNEAQ (reference sequence). The junction had 14 bases not matched to a gene; V was cut back by 7 bases and J by 3 bases. CDR3 loop: CASTFFTGQLKETQYF. The CDR3 DNA is TGTGCCAGCACCTTTTTTACGGGACAGCTGAAAGAGACCCAGTACTTC.

The chain combines TRBV7-9 with TRBJ2-7; weak D call: TRBD2 (6 bases). The CDR3 covers 13 residues. Germline V gene data show CDR1 as SEHNR and CDR2 as FQNEAQ (reference sequence). Between the trimmed V and J ends, which lost 5 bases and 3 bases, there was a span of 11 bases. The chain's CDR3 is CASSPAGDYEQYF. CDR3 nucleotide sequence: TGTGCCAGCAGCCCAGCGGGCGACTACGAGCAGTACTTC.